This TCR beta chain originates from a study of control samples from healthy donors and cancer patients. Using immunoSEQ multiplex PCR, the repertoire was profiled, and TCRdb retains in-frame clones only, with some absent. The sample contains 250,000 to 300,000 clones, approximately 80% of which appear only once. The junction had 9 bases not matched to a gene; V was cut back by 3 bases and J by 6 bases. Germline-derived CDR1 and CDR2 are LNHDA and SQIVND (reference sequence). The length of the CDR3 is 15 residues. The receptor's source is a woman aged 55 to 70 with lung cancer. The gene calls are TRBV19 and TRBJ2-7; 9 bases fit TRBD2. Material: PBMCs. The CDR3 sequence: CASSISGRRTSEQYF. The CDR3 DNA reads TGTGCCAGTAGTATTAGCGGGAGAAGAACGAGCGAGCAGTACTTC.